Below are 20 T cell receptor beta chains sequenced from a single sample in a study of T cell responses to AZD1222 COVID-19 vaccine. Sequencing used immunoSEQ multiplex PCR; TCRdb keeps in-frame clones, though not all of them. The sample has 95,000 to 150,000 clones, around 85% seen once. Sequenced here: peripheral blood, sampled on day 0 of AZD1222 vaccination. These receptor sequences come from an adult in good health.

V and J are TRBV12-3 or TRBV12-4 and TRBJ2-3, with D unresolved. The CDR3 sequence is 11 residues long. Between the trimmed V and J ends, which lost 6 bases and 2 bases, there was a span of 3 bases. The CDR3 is CASRATDTQYF. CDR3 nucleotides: TGTGCCAGCAGGGCCACAGATACGCAGTATTTT.

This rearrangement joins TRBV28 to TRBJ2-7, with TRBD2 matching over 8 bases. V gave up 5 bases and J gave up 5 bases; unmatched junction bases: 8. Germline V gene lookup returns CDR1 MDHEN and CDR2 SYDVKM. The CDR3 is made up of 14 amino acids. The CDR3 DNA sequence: TGTGCCAGCAGTCTCGGGACTAGTCTCCACGAGCAGTACTTC. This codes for CASSLGTSLHEQYF.

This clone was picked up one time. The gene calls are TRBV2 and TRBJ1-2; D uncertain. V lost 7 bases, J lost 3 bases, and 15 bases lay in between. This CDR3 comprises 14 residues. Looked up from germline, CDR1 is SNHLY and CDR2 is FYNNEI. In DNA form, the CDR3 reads TGTGCCAGCACCCCGACAACAACCGACTATGGCTACACCTTC. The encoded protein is CASTPTTTDYGYTF.

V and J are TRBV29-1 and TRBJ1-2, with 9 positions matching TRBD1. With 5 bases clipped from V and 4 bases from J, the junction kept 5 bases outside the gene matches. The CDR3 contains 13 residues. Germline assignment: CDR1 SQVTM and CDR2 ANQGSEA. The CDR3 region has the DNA TGCAGCGTTACCGGGACAGGGAGCTATGGCTACACCTTC. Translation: CSVTGTGSYGYTF.

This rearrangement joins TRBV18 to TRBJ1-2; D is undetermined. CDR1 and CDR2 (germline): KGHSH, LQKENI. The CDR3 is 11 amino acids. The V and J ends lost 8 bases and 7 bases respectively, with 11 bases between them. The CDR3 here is CASTSGSGYTF. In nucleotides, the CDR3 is TGTGCCAGCACCTCCGGGTCTGGCTACACCTTC.

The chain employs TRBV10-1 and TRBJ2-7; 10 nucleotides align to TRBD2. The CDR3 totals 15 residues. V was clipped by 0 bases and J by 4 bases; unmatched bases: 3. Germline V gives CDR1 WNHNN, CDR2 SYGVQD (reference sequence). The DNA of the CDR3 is TGCGCCAGCAGTGAGTCCAGGACTAGCGGATACGAGCAGTACTTC. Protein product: CASSESRTSGYEQYF.

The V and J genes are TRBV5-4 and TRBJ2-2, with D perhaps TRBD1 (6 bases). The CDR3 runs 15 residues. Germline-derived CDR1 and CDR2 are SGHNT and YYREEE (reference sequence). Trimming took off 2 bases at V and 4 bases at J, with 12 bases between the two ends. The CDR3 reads CASSFDRIGTGELFF. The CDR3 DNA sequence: TGTGCCAGCAGCTTCGACAGGATCGGCACCGGGGAGCTGTTTTTT.

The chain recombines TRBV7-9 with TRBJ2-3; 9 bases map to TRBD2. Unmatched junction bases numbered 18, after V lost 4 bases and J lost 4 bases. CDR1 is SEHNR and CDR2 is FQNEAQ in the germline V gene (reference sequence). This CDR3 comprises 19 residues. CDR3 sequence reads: CASSSYAPLAGREADTQYF. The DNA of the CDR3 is TGTGCCAGCAGCTCTTATGCCCCTCTAGCGGGACGGGAGGCAGATACGCAGTATTTT.

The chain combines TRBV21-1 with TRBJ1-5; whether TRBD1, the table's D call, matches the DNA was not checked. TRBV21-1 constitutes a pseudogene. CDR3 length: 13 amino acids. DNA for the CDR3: TGTGCCAGCAGGTCACAGGGGAAGGGGCCTAGGCATTTT. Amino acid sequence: CASRSQGKGPRHF.

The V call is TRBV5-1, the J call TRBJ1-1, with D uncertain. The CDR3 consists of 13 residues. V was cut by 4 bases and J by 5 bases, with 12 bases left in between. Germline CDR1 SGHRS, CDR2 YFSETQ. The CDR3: CASSGTVVTEAFF. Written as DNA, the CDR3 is TGCGCCAGCAGCGGAACAGTAGTAACTGAAGCTTTCTTT. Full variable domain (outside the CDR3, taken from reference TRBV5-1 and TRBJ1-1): KAGVTQTPRYLIKTRGQQVTLSCSPISGHRSVSWYQQTPGQGLQFLFEYFSETQRNKGNFPGRFSGRQFSNSRSEMNVSTLELGDSALYLCASSGTVVTEAFFGQGTRLTVV.

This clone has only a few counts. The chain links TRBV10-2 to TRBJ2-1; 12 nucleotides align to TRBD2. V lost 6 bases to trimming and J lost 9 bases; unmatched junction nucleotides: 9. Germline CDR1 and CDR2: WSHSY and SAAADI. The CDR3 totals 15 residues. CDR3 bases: TGCGCCAGCAGCCTAGCGGGAGGGCCTTTGTTTGAGCAGTTCTTC. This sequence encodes CASSLAGGPLFEQFF.

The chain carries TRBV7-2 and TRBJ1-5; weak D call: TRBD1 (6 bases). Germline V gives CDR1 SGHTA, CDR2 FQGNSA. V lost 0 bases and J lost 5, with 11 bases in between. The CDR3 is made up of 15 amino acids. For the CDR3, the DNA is TGTGCCAGCAGCTTAGCCTGGACAGTGGATCAGCCCCAGCATTTT. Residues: CASSLAWTVDQPQHF.

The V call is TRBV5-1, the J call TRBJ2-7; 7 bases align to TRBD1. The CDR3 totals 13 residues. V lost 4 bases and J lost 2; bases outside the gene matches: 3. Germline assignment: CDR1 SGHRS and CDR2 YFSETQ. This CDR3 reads CASSPDRAYEQYF. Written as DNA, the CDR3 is TGCGCCAGCAGCCCAGACAGGGCCTACGAGCAGTACTTC.

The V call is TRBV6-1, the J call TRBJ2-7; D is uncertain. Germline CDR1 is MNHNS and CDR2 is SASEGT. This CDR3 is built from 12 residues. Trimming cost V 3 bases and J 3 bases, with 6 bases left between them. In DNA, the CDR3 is TGTGCCAGCAGTGATTGGGTCTACGAGCAGTACTTC. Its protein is CASSDWVYEQYF.

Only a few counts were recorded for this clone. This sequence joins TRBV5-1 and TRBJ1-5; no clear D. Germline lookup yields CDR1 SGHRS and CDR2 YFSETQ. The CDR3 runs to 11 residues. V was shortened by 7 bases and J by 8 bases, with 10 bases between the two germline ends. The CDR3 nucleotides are TGCGCCAGCCTTCCTGTAAAGCCCCAGCATTTT. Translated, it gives CASLPVKPQHF.

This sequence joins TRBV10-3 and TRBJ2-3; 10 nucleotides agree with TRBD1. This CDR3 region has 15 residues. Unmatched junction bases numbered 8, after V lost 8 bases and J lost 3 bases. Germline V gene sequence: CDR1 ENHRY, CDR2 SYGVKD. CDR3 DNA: TGTGCCATCGGGACAGGGGAAGGAAGGACAGATACGCAGTATTTT. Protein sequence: CAIGTGEGRTDTQYF.

The CDR3 spells CASSQTGGNGYTF. The CDR3 DNA reads TGTGCCAGCAGTCAGACAGGGGGAAATGGCTACACCTTC. J is TRBJ1-2 and V is TRBV6-5; 9 bases agree with TRBD1. Germline V CDR1 and CDR2: MNHEY, SVGAGI. V dropped 5 bases and J dropped 6; count of bases not matched to a gene: 4. The CDR3 spans 13 residues.

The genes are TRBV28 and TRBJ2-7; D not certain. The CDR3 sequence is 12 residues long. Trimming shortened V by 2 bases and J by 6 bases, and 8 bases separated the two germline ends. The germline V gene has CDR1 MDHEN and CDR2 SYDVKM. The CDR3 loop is CASSLGHREQYF. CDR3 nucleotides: TGTGCCAGCAGTTTAGGGCACCGCGAGCAGTACTTC.

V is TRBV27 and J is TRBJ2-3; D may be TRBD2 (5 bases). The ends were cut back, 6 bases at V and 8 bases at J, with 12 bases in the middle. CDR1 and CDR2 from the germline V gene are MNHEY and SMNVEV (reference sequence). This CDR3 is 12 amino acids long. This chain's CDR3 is CASRSLGGTQYF. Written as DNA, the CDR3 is TGTGCCAGCAGATCACTAGGAGGTACGCAGTATTTT.

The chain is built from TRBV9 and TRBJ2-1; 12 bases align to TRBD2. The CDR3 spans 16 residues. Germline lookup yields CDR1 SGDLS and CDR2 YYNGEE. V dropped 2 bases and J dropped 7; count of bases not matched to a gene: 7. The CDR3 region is CASSVTTSGGGNEQFF. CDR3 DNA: TGTGCCAGCAGCGTCACGACTAGCGGGGGAGGTAATGAGCAGTTCTTC.